This TCR beta chain was identified during a study of shared T cell receptors in the human thymus. CDR1 SGHVS and CDR2 FQNEAQ come from the germline V gene. The V segment lost 5 bases and the J segment 1 base; nucleotides outside the gene matches: 5. This CDR3 region has 14 residues. Sequencing was performed with immunoSEQ multiplex PCR; in TCRdb, only in-frame clones are kept and a portion is missing. The table has about 710,000 clones, 87% seen once. These data were also filed under a second study, of human thymus T cells. That source adds: Donors consisted of healthy Finnish infants (having corrective surgery for congenital heart defects). The thymus tissue came from resections taken during corrective heart surgery. Among thymic and blood repertoires, usage of V and J genes appeared biased.

This sequence joins TRBV7-8 and TRBJ2-7; the match to TRBD2 covers 7 bases. The sequence derives from a boy less than two years old with a congenital heart defect. The sequenced sample was thymocytes. The CDR3 spells CASSQSGLSYEQYF. The CDR3 coding sequence is TGTGCCAGCAGCCAGTCGGGACTATCCTACGAGCAGTACTTC.